The rows below give T cell receptor beta chains drawn from one sample of a study of tumor-infiltrating lymphocytes in localized non-small cell lung cancer. Profiling relied on immunoSEQ multiplex PCR, and the TCRdb table lists in-frame clones only, not all of them. The repertoire holds about 7,000 clones, about 70% seen once, with approximately 6.5% in the top ten. Sequencing was carried out using uninvolved lung tissue not adjacent to the tumor. The receptors were sampled from a human donor with non-small cell lung cancer. CDR3s include the opening cysteine and the closing phenylalanine or tryptophan. A D gene is named only where the DNA matches it firmly. Some rows mark clone size as missing; the rest say once, few, many or name a class of expanded clone.

size,V,J,length,D,CDR3,DNA
.,TRBV11-2,TRBJ1-1,14,.,CASSLTFVNTEAFF,TGTGCCAGCAGCTTGACCTTTGTGAACACTGAAGCTTTCTTT
.,TRBV27,TRBJ2-2,14,.,CASSFEVNTGELFF,TGTGCCAGCAGTTTCGAAGTTAACACCGGGGAGCTGTTTTTT
.,TRBV28,TRBJ1-5,14,TRBD1,CASRGGQGNQPQHF,TGTGCCAGCAGGGGCGGACAGGGTAATCAGCCCCAGCATTTT
.,TRBV19,TRBJ1-2,13,.,CASSEKGQYGYTF,TGTGCCAGTAGTGAAAAGGGTCAGTATGGCTACACCTTC
.,TRBV19,TRBJ1-5,13,.,CASSIVPNQPQHF,TGTGCCAGTAGTATAGTGCCGAATCAGCCCCAGCATTTT
.,TRBV7-2,TRBJ2-2,15,.,CASSSGQGSTGELFF,TGTGCCAGCAGCAGCGGCCAGGGAAGCACCGGGGAGCTGTTTTTT
.,TRBV5-8,TRBJ2-3,14,.,CASSLGGGADTQYF,TGTGCCAGCAGCTTGGGTGGGGGCGCAGATACGCAGTATTTT
.,TRBV7-3,TRBJ1-6,16,.,CASSATGISHNSPLHF,TGTGCCAGCAGCGCCACAGGGATCAGCCATAATTCACCCCTCCACTTT
.,TRBV6-5,TRBJ1-3,15,.,CASSSPGLSGNTIYF,TGTGCCAGCAGTTCACCGGGACTCTCTGGAAACACCATATATTTT
few,TRBV9,TRBJ2-7,13,.,CASSQGGNFEQYF,TGTGCCAGCAGCCAGGGCGGGAATTTTGAGCAGTACTTC
few,TRBV11-2,TRBJ2-6,19,.,CASSARWAASSSGANVLTF,TGTGCCAGCAGCGCCCGATGGGCAGCTTCAAGCTCTGGGGCCAACGTCCTGACTTTC
few,TRBV30,TRBJ2-1,12,.,CAWSQITNEQFF,TGTGCCTGGAGCCAAATCACGAATGAGCAGTTCTTC
.,TRBV18,TRBJ2-3,11,.,CASSLSDTQYF,TGTGCCAGCTCACTCTCAGATACGCAGTATTTT
.,TRBV5-5,TRBJ2-7,15,.,CASSLEIGASYEQYF,TGTGCCAGCAGCTTGGAAATAGGGGCCTCCTACGAGCAGTACTTC
.,TRBV19,TRBJ1-5,15,TRBD1,CASSVDRGSNQPQHF,TGTGCCAGTAGTGTGGACAGGGGTAGCAATCAGCCCCAGCATTTT
.,TRBV6-5,TRBJ2-1,15,TRBD2,CASSFSGLAVNEQFF,TGTGCCAGCAGTTTTTCTGGACTAGCCGTCAATGAGCAGTTCTTC
.,TRBV6-5,TRBJ1-5,14,TRBD1,CASRRQGGNQPQHF,TGTGCCAGCAGGCGACAGGGGGGCAATCAGCCCCAGCATTTT
once,TRBV30,TRBJ2-1,15,.,CAWGPGRSGWGEQFF,TGTGCCTGGGGCCCGGGACGGTCGGGGTGGGGTGAGCAGTTCTTC
few,TRBV4-2,TRBJ2-7,15,TRBD1,CASSQVDRESYEQYF,TGTGCCAGCAGCCAAGTGGACAGGGAGTCCTACGAGCAGTACTTC
.,TRBV7-6,TRBJ2-1,18,TRBD2,CASSPGLAGGPNLNEQFF,TGTGCCAGCAGCCCGGGACTAGCGGGGGGGCCAAACCTCAATGAGCAGTTCTTC
.,TRBV18,TRBJ1-4,15,TRBD1,CASSPAGTGREKLFF,TGTGCCAGCTCACCAGCCGGGACAGGGAGAGAAAAACTGTTTTTT
once,TRBV27,TRBJ2-7,14,TRBD2,CASSTSGSSYEQYF,TGTGCCAGCAGTACTAGCGGCAGCTCCTACGAGCAGTACTTC
.,TRBV4-3,TRBJ1-1,14,.,CASSQESGVTEAFF,TGCGCCAGCAGCCAAGAGTCGGGTGTCACTGAAGCTTTCTTT
.,TRBV6-5,TRBJ1-2,16,TRBD1,CASSYSPYRGQDGYTF,TGTGCCAGCAGTTACTCGCCTTACAGGGGGCAGGATGGCTACACCTTC
.,TRBV28,TRBJ1-2,14,.,CASSLTPGPLGYTF,TGTGCCAGCAGTCTCACCCCGGGGCCATTGGGCTACACCTTC
once,TRBV12-1,TRBJ2-1,14,.,CASSFGGLDNEQFF,TGTGCCAGCAGCTTTGGTGGGTTAGACAATGAGCAGTTCTTC
.,TRBV7-2,TRBJ2-6,18,TRBD2,CASSPGLAGGAGANVLTF,TGTGCCAGCAGCCCGGGACTAGCGGGGGGGGCTGGGGCCAACGTCCTGACTTTC